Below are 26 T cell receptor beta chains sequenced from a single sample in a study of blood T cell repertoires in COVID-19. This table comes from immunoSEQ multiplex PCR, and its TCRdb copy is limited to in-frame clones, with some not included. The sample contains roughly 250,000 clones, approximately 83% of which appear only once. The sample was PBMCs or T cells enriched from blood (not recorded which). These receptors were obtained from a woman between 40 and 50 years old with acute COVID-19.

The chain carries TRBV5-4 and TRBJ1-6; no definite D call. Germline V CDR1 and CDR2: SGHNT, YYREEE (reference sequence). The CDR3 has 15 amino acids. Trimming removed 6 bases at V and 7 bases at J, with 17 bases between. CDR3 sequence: CASTRRGVGNSPLHF. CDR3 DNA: TGTGCCAGCACCAGGCGGGGAGTTGGGAATTCACCCCTCCACTTT.

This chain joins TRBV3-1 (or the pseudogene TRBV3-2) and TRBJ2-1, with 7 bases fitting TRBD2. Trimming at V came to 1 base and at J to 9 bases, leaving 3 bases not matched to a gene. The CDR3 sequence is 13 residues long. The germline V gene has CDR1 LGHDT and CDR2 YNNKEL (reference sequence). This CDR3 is CASSQARGGEQFF. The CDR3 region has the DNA TGTGCCAGCAGCCAAGCTCGCGGGGGTGAGCAGTTCTTC.

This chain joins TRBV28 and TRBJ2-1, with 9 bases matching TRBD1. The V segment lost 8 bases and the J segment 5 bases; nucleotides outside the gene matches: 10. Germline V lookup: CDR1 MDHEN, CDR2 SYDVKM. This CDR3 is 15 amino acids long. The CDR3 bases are TGTGCCAGCTTAGACCGGGACAGGGCCCACAATGAGCAGTTCTTC. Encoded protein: CASLDRDRAHNEQFF.

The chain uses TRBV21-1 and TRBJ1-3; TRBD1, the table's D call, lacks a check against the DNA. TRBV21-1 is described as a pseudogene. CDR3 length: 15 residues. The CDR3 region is CVSSNSHSSGNTIYF. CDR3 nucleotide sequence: TGTGTCAGCAGCAATAGTCACAGCTCTGGAAACACCATATATTTT.

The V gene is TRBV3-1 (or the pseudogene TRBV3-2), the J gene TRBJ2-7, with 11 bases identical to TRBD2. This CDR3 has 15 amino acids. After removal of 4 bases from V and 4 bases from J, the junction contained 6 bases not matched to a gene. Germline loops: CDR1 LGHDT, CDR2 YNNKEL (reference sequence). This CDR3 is CASSPGTSGDYEQYF. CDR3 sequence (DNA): TGTGCCAGCAGCCCTGGGACTAGCGGAGATTACGAGCAGTACTTC.

This CDR3 is CASSSSLAKNIQYF. CDR3 in DNA: TGTGCCAGCAGCTCGTCACTAGCCAAAAACATTCAGTACTTC. V gene TRBV5-6 combines with J gene TRBJ2-4; D remains ambiguous. V lost 3 bases and J 0 bases, leaving 7 bases between the germline ends. This CDR3 is 14 amino acids long. CDR1 SGHDT and CDR2 YYEEEE come from the germline V gene.

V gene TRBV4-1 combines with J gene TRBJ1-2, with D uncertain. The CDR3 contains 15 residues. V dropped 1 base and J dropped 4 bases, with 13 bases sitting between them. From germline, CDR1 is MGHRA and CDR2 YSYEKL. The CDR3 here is CASSQVEGGIYGYTF. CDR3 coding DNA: TGCGCCAGCAGCCAAGTCGAGGGCGGAATCTATGGCTACACCTTC.

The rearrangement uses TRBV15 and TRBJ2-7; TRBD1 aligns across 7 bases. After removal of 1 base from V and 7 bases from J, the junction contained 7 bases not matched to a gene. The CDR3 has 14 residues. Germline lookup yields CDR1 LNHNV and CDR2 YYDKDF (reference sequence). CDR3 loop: CATSRAGQMGEQYF. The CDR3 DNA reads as TGTGCCACCAGCAGAGCGGGACAGATGGGGGAGCAGTACTTC.

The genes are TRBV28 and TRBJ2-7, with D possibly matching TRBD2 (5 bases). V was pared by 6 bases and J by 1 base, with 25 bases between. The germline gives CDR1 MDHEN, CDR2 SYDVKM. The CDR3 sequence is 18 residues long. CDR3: CASSTPRPSSRASYEQYF. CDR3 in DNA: TGTGCCAGCAGCACCCCACGCCCCTCTAGCCGCGCTTCCTACGAGCAGTACTTC.

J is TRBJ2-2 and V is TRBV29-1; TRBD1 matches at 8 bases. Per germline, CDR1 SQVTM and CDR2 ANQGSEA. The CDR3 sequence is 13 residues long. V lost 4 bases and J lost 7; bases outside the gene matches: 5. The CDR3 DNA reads TGCAGCGTTGTCCAGGGGGCTAGCGGGGAGCTGTTTTTT. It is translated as CSVVQGASGELFF.

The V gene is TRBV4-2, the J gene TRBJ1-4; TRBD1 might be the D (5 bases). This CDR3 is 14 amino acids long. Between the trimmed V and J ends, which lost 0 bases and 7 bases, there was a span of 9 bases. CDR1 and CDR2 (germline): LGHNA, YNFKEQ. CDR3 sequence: CASSQDQGGEKLFF. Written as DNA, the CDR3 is TGTGCCAGCAGCCAAGATCAGGGAGGTGAAAAACTGTTTTTT.

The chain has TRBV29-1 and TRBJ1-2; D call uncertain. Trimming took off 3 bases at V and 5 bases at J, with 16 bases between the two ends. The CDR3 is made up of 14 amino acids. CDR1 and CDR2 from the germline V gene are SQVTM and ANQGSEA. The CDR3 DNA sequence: TGCAGCGTTGATTTCCGACACCTCAATTATGGCTACACCTTC. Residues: CSVDFRHLNYGYTF.

CDR3 loop: CASSEVSEGAYGYTF. DNA of the CDR3: TGTGCCAGCAGTGAAGTCAGCGAGGGGGCCTATGGCTACACCTTC. The chain uses TRBV2 and TRBJ1-2, with 7 bases matching TRBD1. Per germline, CDR1 SNHLY and CDR2 FYNNEI. V was pared by 1 base and J by 4 bases, with 6 bases of the junction left unmatched. The CDR3 is 15 residues long.

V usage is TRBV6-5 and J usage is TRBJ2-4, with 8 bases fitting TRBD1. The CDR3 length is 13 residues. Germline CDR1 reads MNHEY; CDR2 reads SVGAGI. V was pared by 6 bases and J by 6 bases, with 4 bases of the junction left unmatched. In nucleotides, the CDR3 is TGTGCCAGCAGCAAAGGACAGGGAAACATTCAGTACTTC. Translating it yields CASSKGQGNIQYF.

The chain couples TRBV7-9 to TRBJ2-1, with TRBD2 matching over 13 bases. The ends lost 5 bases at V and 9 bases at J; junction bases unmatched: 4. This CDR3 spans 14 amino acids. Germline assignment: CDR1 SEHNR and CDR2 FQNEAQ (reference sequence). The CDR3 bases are TGTGCCAGCAGCCCAGGGACTAGCGGGGTTGAGCAGTTCTTC. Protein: CASSPGTSGVEQFF.

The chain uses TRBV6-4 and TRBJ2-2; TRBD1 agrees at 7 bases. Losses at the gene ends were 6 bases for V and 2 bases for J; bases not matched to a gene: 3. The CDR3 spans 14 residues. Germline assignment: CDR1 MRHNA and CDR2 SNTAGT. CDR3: CASSGTDNTGELFF. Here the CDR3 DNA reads TGTGCCAGCAGCGGGACAGATAACACCGGGGAGCTGTTTTTT.

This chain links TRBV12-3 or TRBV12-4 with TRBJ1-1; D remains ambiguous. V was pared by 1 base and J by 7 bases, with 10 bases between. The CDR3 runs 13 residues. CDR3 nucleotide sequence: TGTGCCAGCAGTTTAGGCCAAATGAGTGAAGCTTTCTTT. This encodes CASSLGQMSEAFF.

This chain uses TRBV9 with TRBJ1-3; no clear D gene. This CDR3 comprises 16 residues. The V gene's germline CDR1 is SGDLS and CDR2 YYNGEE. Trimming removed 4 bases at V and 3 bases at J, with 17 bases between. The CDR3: CASSTHSSLDGNTIYF. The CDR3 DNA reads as TGTGCCAGCAGCACCCACAGCTCGTTGGATGGAAACACCATATATTTT.

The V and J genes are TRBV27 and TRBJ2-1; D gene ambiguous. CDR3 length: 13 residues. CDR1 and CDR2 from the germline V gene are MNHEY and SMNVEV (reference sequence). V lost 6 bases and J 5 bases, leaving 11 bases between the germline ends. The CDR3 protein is CASSPARNNEQFF. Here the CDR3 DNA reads TGTGCCAGCAGCCCCGCGAGAAACAATGAGCAGTTCTTC.

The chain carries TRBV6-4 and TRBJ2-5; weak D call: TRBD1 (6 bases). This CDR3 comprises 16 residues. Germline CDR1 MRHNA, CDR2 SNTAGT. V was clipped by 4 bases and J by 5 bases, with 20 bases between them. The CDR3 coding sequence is TGTGCCAGCAGTGCCAGTCCAGGAACAGGGACCGAGACCCAGTACTTC. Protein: CASSASPGTGTETQYF.

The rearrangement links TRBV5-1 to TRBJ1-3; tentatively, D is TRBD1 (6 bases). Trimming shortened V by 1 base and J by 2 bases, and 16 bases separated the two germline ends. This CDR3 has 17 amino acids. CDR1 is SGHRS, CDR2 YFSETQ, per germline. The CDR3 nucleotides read TGCGCCAGCAGCTTGAATTCCAGGGGCAGGACTGGAAACACCATATATTTT. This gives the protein CASSLNSRGRTGNTIYF.

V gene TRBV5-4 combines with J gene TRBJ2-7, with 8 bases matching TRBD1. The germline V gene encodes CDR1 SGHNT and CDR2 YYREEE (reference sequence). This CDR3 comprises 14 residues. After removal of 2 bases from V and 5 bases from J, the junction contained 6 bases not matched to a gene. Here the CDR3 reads CASSLGQGRDEQYF. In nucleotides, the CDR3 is TGTGCCAGCAGCTTAGGACAGGGACGTGACGAGCAGTACTTC.

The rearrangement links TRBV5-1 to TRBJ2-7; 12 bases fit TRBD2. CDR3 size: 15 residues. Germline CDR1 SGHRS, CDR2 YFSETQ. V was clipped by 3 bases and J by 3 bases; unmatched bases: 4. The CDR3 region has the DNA TGCGCCAGCAGCTATACGACTAGCGGGAGCTACGAGCAGTACTTC. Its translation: CASSYTTSGSYEQYF.

Written as DNA, the CDR3 is TGTGCCAGTAGTTCCAGACCGGGACTCTCAGGCTACGAGCAGTACTTC. Translated, it gives CASSSRPGLSGYEQYF. V is TRBV19 and J is TRBJ2-7, with a possible D match to TRBD2 (6 bases). The CDR3 is made up of 16 amino acids. The germline V gene encodes CDR1 LNHDA and CDR2 SQIVND (reference sequence). Trimming pared 5 bases from V and 3 bases from J, leaving 20 bases between.

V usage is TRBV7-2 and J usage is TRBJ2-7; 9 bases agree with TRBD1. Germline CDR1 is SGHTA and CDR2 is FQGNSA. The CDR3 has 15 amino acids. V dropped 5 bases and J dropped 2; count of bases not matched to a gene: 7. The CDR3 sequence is CASSPTGQGTYEQYF. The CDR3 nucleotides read TGTGCCAGCAGCCCAACTGGACAGGGGACCTACGAGCAGTACTTC.

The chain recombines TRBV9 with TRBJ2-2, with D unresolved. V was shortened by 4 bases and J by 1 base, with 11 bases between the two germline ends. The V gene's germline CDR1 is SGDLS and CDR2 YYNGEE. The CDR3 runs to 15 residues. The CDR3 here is CASSLGGRNTGELFF. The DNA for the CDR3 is TGTGCCAGCAGCTTAGGCGGCCGGAACACCGGGGAGCTGTTTTTT.